These 28 T cell receptor beta chains were all obtained from the same sample, sequenced in a study of graft-versus-host responses after intestinal transplantation. This table comes from immunoSEQ multiplex PCR, and its TCRdb copy is limited to in-frame clones, with some not included. The sample consists of about 8,200 clones, 85% to 95% of them appearing once. Sequencing used PBMCs, obtained 11 days after intestinal transplantation. The source is a human patient who received an intestinal transplant, so some T cells may come from the graft donor.

This clone was counted only a few times. The chain combines TRBV7-9 with TRBJ2-1; 12 bases agree with TRBD2. This CDR3 region has 16 residues. Germline V gene data show CDR1 as SEHNR and CDR2 as FQNEAQ (reference sequence). The V and J ends lost 1 base and 9 bases, in that order; junction bases with no gene match: 7. CDR3 nucleotide sequence: TGTGCCAGCAGCTTAGGCGGGACTAGCGGGTTGAGTGAGCAGTTCTTC. This sequence encodes CASSLGGTSGLSEQFF.

This chain connects TRBV11-2 to TRBJ2-3; the D gene is possibly TRBD2 (5 bases). This CDR3 is built from 17 residues. The germline V gene encodes CDR1 SGHAT and CDR2 FQNNGV. V lost 6 bases to trimming and J lost 2 bases, with 21 bases between them. Written as DNA, the CDR3 is TGTGCCAGCAGTCTCCCGGACTCCCGAGCTTACACAGATACGCAGTATTTT. This gives the protein CASSLPDSRAYTDTQYF.

This clone was seen a few times. The chain recombines TRBV5-6 with TRBJ2-7; 9 bases agree with TRBD1. The CDR3 is 14 residues long. In germline, CDR1 is SGHDT, CDR2 YYEEEE. Trimming cost V 5 bases and J 6 bases; bases outside gene matches: 9. CDR3 residues: CASSWGTGPGEQYF. CDR3 bases: TGTGCCAGCAGTTGGGGGACAGGGCCCGGCGAGCAGTACTTC.

The V gene is TRBV2, the J gene TRBJ2-1; 9 nucleotides match TRBD1. The CDR3 runs 17 residues. The V gene's germline CDR1 is SNHLY and CDR2 FYNNEI. The V gene end was trimmed by 0 bases and the J gene end by 9 bases; junction bases not matched to a gene: 12. In DNA form, the CDR3 reads TGTGCCAGCAGTGAAGCGGGCTCCGGGACAGGGATCAGTGAGCAGTTCTTC. Amino acids: CASSEAGSGTGISEQFF.

The V call is TRBV10-1, the J call TRBJ2-2, with 11 bases lining up with TRBD2. The CDR3 consists of 16 residues. Looked up from germline, CDR1 is WNHNN and CDR2 is SYGVQD (reference sequence). J was trimmed by 4 bases and V by 6 bases; bases with no gene match: 7. CDR3 sequence (DNA): TGCGCCAGCAGCCCCGCCGGGACTAGCGGCACCGGGGAGCTGTTTTTT. As protein: CASSPAGTSGTGELFF.

The chain uses TRBV19 and TRBJ1-1, with 7 bases aligning to TRBD1. This CDR3 spans 14 amino acids. The junction had 8 bases not matched to a gene; V was cut back by 3 bases and J by 7 bases. Germline lookup yields CDR1 LNHDA and CDR2 SQIVND (reference sequence). CDR3 residues: CASSIRRDSLEAFF. The CDR3 coding sequence is TGTGCCAGTAGTATTCGACGGGACAGCCTTGAAGCTTTCTTT.

CDR3 region: CASSPPLPAATEAFF. The CDR3 DNA reads as TGTGCCAGCTCACCACCGTTACCGGCGGCCACTGAAGCTTTCTTT. The rearrangement joins TRBV18 to TRBJ1-1, with unresolved D. Deletions cut 0 bases from V and 4 bases from J, with 12 bases between. In germline, CDR1 is KGHSH, CDR2 LQKENI. The CDR3 runs 15 residues.

V usage is TRBV9 and J usage is TRBJ1-2; D is undetermined. The CDR3 covers 14 residues. V gave up 2 bases and J gave up 3 bases, with 11 bases separating them. CDR1 is SGDLS and CDR2 is YYNGEE in the germline V gene. CDR3 DNA sequence: TGTGCCAGCAGCGTTGAAGCGGGAGACTATGGCTACACCTTC. Amino acids: CASSVEAGDYGYTF.

In its sample, this clone was seen once. The chain recombines TRBV11-3 with TRBJ1-1; the match to TRBD1 covers 7 bases. There are 13 residues in the CDR3. V was clipped by 0 bases and J by 11 bases; unmatched bases: 6. Germline CDR1 is SGHNT and CDR2 is YENEEA. The CDR3, as DNA: TGTGCCAGCAGCTTAGACGAGGGGGCGCGCGCTTTCTTT. It yields the protein CASSLDEGARAFF.

About this clone: The junction departs from germline at one end; a sequencing error may be responsible. The rearrangement uses TRBV7-7 and TRBJ2-1; TRBD2 matches 11 bases. Germline values: CDR1 SSHAT, CDR2 FNYEAQ (reference sequence). This CDR3 has 15 amino acids. The CDR3 here is CASSLGTSGSNEQFF. The CDR3 DNA is TGTGCTAGCAGCTTAGGGACTAGCGGAAGCAATGAGCAGTTCTTC. The whole variable domain, filled in from reference TRBV7-7 and TRBJ2-1, reads GAGVSQSPRYKVTKRGQDVTLRCDPISSHATLYWYQQALGQGPEFLTYFNYEAQPDKSGLPSDRFSAERPEGSISTLTIQRTEQRDSAMYRCASSLGTSGSNEQFFGPGTRLTVL.

The J gene is TRBJ1-5, the V gene TRBV6-5, with a tentative D call TRBD1 (6 bases). The CDR3 contains 13 residues. Germline V gene lookup returns CDR1 MNHEY and CDR2 SVGAGI. Trimming shortened V by 6 bases and J by 4 bases, and 10 bases separated the two germline ends. CDR3 residues: CASRQGPNQPQHF. The CDR3 bases are TGTGCCAGCAGACAGGGACCAAATCAGCCCCAGCATTTT.

The chain employs TRBV19 and TRBJ1-2; D is undetermined. CDR3 size: 11 residues. Germline V lookup: CDR1 LNHDA, CDR2 SQIVND (reference sequence). Trimming left V 3 bases short and J 6 bases short, with 5 bases between. Here the CDR3 reads CASSIGHGYTF. The CDR3, as DNA: TGTGCCAGTAGTATTGGCCATGGCTACACCTTC.

The CDR3 loop is CASSIIRERANEQFF. The CDR3 DNA is TGTGCCAGTAGTATAATCCGGGAACGTGCCAATGAGCAGTTCTTC. The chain has TRBV19 and TRBJ2-1, with D possibly TRBD2 on 5 matching bases. The CDR3 length is 15 residues. V lost 2 bases and J lost 6, with 14 bases in between. CDR1 and CDR2 (germline): LNHDA, SQIVND (reference sequence).

The chain employs TRBV5-1 and TRBJ1-3, with D maybe TRBD1 (6 bases). This CDR3 has 15 amino acids. V was trimmed by 3 bases and J by 0 bases, leaving 10 bases between them. In germline, CDR1 is SGHRS, CDR2 YFSETQ. The CDR3 protein is CASSSTGLSGNTIYF. CDR3 DNA: TGCGCCAGCAGCTCTACAGGGCTCTCTGGAAACACCATATATTTT. Together with reference TRBV5-1 and TRBJ1-3, the CDR3 gives the full variable domain: KAGVTQTPRYLIKTRGQQVTLSCSPISGHRSVSWYQQTPGQGLQFLFEYFSETQRNKGNFPGRFSGRQFSNSRSEMNVSTLELGDSALYLCASSSTGLSGNTIYFGEGSWLTVV.

This clone appeared a few times. The chain recombines TRBV19 with TRBJ1-4; D is uncertain. CDR3 length: 12 residues. Trimming stripped 5 bases from V and 8 bases from J, with 9 bases between. Germline V gene sequence: CDR1 LNHDA, CDR2 SQIVND (reference sequence). CDR3 residues: CASSLRREKLFF. The CDR3 nucleotides read TGTGCCAGTAGTCTGAGGAGGGAAAAACTGTTTTTT.

CDR3 residues: CASSPQGNQPQHF. The CDR3 nucleotides read TGTGCCAGCAGCCCTCAGGGGAATCAGCCCCAGCATTTT. The V call is TRBV5-8, the J call TRBJ1-5; a possible D gene is TRBD1 (6 bases). Germline-derived CDR1 and CDR2 are SGHTS and YDEGEE. The germline V and J ends were trimmed by 4 bases and 4 bases, with 9 bases remaining between them. This CDR3 has 13 amino acids.

This clone was seen once. V is TRBV5-4 and J is TRBJ1-1; D may be TRBD1 (6 bases). V lost 4 bases to trimming and J lost 3 bases, with 7 bases between them. The CDR3 sequence is 12 residues long. Germline V gene sequence: CDR1 SGHNT, CDR2 YYREEE (reference sequence). CDR3 residues: CASSAGDTEAFF. The CDR3 DNA reads as TGTGCCAGCAGCGCAGGGGACACTGAAGCTTTCTTT.

The genes are TRBV7-4 and TRBJ2-5; the match to TRBD2 covers 7 bases. V was pared by 2 bases and J by 3 bases, with 9 bases of the junction left unmatched. Per the germline V gene, CDR1 is SGHVT and CDR2 is SQSDAQ. The CDR3 extends over 16 amino acids. As DNA, the CDR3 is TGTGCCAGCAGCTTATCGAGTTCTAGCGGAGAAGAGACCCAGTACTTC. Translating it yields CASSLSSSSGEETQYF.

The V gene is TRBV9, the J gene TRBJ1-2; D gene unclear. This CDR3 is 14 amino acids long. CDR1 SGDLS and CDR2 YYNGEE come from the germline V gene. V was clipped by 0 bases and J by 2 bases, with 8 bases between them. The CDR3 DNA follows: TGTGCCAGCAGCGTAGCGGGAGGGAACTATGGCTACACCTTC. Translated: CASSVAGGNYGYTF.

CDR3 nucleotides: TGTGCCAGCAGTGACCGGACACCTACGAACACCGGGGAGCTGTTTTTT. Its protein product is CASSDRTPTNTGELFF. This chain uses TRBV2 with TRBJ2-2; D is perhaps TRBD1 (5 bases). V shed 3 bases and J shed 0 bases, with 11 bases lying between them. CDR1 and CDR2 from the germline V gene are SNHLY and FYNNEI. This CDR3 region has 16 residues.

This rearrangement joins TRBV2 to TRBJ2-2; 8 nucleotides line up with TRBD1. This CDR3 contains 15 residues. Germline assignment: CDR1 SNHLY and CDR2 FYNNEI. Trimming at V came to 5 bases and at J to 5 bases, leaving 7 bases not matched to a gene. CDR3 nucleotide sequence: TGTGCCAGCAGTCCTCGGACAGGGCAGACCGGGGAGCTGTTTTTT. Protein sequence: CASSPRTGQTGELFF.

The genes are TRBV5-1 and TRBJ1-2, with TRBD1 identical over 10 bases. The ends lost 7 bases at V and 6 bases at J; junction bases unmatched: 9. From germline, CDR1 is SGHRS and CDR2 YFSETQ. CDR3 size: 14 residues. CDR3 DNA: TGCGCCAGCGGCCCGACAGGGGGCTTTGATGGCTACACCTTC. Protein: CASGPTGGFDGYTF.

The chain is built from TRBV6-1 and TRBJ2-7; the match to TRBD1 covers 7 bases. V gave up 4 bases and J gave up 7 bases; unmatched junction bases: 7. CDR1 and CDR2 from the germline V gene are MNHNS and SASEGT. This CDR3 has 13 amino acids. The CDR3 coding sequence is TGTGCCAGCAGTGGGGACAGTTACTATGAGCAGTACTTC. Residues: CASSGDSYYEQYF.

The J gene is TRBJ1-5, the V gene TRBV28; maybe TRBD1 (6 bases). Deletions cut 7 bases from V and 0 bases from J, with 10 bases between. Germline V gene lookup returns CDR1 MDHEN and CDR2 SYDVKM. CDR3 length: 14 amino acids. The CDR3 protein is CASKYRVSNQPQHF. In DNA form, the CDR3 reads TGTGCCAGCAAATACAGGGTTAGCAATCAGCCCCAGCATTTT.

The genes are TRBV10-1 and TRBJ2-1; D is ambiguous. The CDR3 covers 16 residues. In germline, CDR1 is WNHNN, CDR2 SYGVQD (reference sequence). V lost 5 bases and J 2 bases, leaving 16 bases between the germline ends. The CDR3 is CASSSRLTEPYNEQFF. CDR3 DNA sequence: TGCGCCAGCAGTTCGAGGTTGACCGAACCCTACAATGAGCAGTTCTTC.

V gene TRBV4-3 combines with J gene TRBJ2-2; TRBD2 is a possible D gene (5 bases). The CDR3 covers 17 residues. CDR1 LGHNA and CDR2 YSLEER come from the germline V gene. V dropped 0 bases and J dropped 7 bases, with 18 bases sitting between them. CDR3 protein: CASSQDEGSSFFGELFF. In DNA, the CDR3 is TGCGCCAGCAGCCAAGATGAGGGTTCGTCCTTCTTCGGGGAGCTGTTTTTT.

This clone has only one observation. The chain uses TRBV27 and TRBJ2-5; 10 nucleotides agree with TRBD1. In germline, CDR1 is MNHEY, CDR2 SMNVEV (reference sequence). Trimming at V came to 3 bases and at J to 5 bases, leaving 3 bases not matched to a gene. This CDR3 has 14 amino acids. CDR3 region: CASSFSGQGETQYF. The CDR3 region has the DNA TGTGCCAGCAGTTTCTCGGGACAGGGGGAGACCCAGTACTTC.

The chain couples TRBV5-1 to TRBJ2-1; 8 bases agree with TRBD1. Germline CDR1 is SGHRS and CDR2 is YFSETQ. Trimming removed 0 bases from V and 8 bases from J; junction bases left unmatched: 16. The CDR3 is 18 residues long. The CDR3 nucleotides are TGCGCCAGCAGCTTGGGGAACGGCGGCGGAACAGGGGGAGATGAGCAGTTCTTC. It encodes CASSLGNGGGTGGDEQFF.